The 6 T cell receptor beta chains below all came from one sample that was sequenced in a study of blood T cell repertoires in COVID-19. This table comes from immunoSEQ multiplex PCR, and its TCRdb copy is limited to in-frame clones, with some not included. The sample comprises 300,000 to 450,000 clones, more than 75% of which are singletons, and 8% to 13% rests with the top ten. Sequences were obtained from peripheral blood. The receptors originated from a woman aged 30 to 39 with COVID-19, enrolled during active disease.

The rearrangement joins TRBV2 to TRBJ1-3; no definite D call. Germline-derived CDR1 and CDR2 are SNHLY and FYNNEI. V was trimmed by 6 bases and J by 0 bases, leaving 12 bases between them. There are 15 residues in the CDR3. This CDR3 is CASRPRLSSGNTIYF. CDR3 nucleotides: TGTGCCAGCAGACCCAGGTTAAGCTCTGGAAACACCATATATTTT. Together with reference TRBV2 and TRBJ1-3, the CDR3 gives the full variable domain: EPEVTQTPSHQVTQMGQEVILRCVPISNHLYFYWYRQILGQKVEFLVSFYNNEISEKSEIFDDQFSVERPDGSNFTLKIRSTKLEDSAMYFCASRPRLSSGNTIYFGEGSWLTVV.

This chain links TRBV4-2 with TRBJ1-3, with D unclear. This CDR3 spans 13 amino acids. Trimming took 1 base from V and 2 from J, leaving 3 bases between them. Germline CDR1 reads LGHNA; CDR2 reads YNFKEQ. The CDR3 DNA sequence: TGTGCCAGCAGCCAAGTCGCTGGAAACACCATATATTTT. Translating gives CASSQVAGNTIYF.

The gene calls are TRBV19 and TRBJ2-3; tentatively, D is TRBD2 (6 bases). CDR3 length equals 14 residues. The germline gives CDR1 LNHDA, CDR2 SQIVND (reference sequence). Between the trimmed V and J ends, which lost 1 base and 5 bases, there was a span of 10 bases. CDR3 protein: CASSIAGAKDTQYF. The CDR3 DNA is TGTGCCAGTAGTATAGCGGGAGCTAAAGATACGCAGTATTTT.

This clone has only one observation. The genes are TRBV11-2 and TRBJ1-2; 7 bases agree with TRBD1. The germline V gene encodes CDR1 SGHAT and CDR2 FQNNGV. The trim removed 0 bases at V and 2 bases at J, leaving 3 bases unmatched. The CDR3 extends over 15 amino acids. This CDR3 is CASSLDRGRNYGYTF. The DNA for the CDR3 is TGTGCCAGCAGCTTAGACAGGGGGAGAAACTATGGCTACACCTTC.

The rearrangement links TRBV28 to TRBJ1-6, with D possibly matching TRBD1 (6 bases). The CDR3 is 15 amino acids. Looked up from germline, CDR1 is MDHEN and CDR2 is SYDVKM. Deletions cut 8 bases from V and 7 bases from J, with 18 bases between. The CDR3 DNA is TGTGCCAGCTCCGCGGGGGGCAGGGTAAATTCACCCCTCCACTTT. This codes for CASSAGGRVNSPLHF.

The V call is TRBV10-1, the J call TRBJ2-5; TRBD1 aligns across 11 bases. Germline-derived CDR1 and CDR2 are WNHNN and SYGVQD (reference sequence). With 0 bases clipped from V and 3 bases from J, the junction kept 3 bases outside the gene matches. CDR3 size: 16 residues. In nucleotides, the CDR3 is TGCGCCAGCAGTGAGTCGACGGGACAGGGGGAAGAGACCCAGTACTTC. It encodes CASSESTGQGEETQYF.